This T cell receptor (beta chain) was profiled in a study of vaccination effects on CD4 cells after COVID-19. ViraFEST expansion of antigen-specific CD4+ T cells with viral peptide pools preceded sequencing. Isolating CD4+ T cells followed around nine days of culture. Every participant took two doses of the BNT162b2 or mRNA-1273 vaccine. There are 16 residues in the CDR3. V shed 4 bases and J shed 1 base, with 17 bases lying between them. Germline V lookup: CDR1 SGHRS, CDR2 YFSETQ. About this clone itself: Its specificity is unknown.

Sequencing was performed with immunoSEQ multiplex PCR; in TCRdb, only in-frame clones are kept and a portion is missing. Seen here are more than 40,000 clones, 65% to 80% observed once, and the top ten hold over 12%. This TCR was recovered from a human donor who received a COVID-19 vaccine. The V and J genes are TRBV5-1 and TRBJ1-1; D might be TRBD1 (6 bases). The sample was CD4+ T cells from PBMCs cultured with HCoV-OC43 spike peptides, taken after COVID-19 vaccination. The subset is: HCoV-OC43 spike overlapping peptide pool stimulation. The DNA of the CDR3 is TGCGCCAGCAGCCCGGCTGGAAGGACAGAGAACACTGAAGCTTTCTTT. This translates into CASSPAGRTENTEAFF.